Listed below are T cell receptor beta chains from one sample, sequenced in a study of HIV-infected patients and healthy controls. TCRdb re-derived calls from the 5' RACE reads in MiXCR, one entry per CDR3 protein. Of 7,500 to 10,000 distinct CDR3 sequences in the sample, 8% to 9.5% were seen once. The starting material was blood, obtained before antiretroviral therapy. All receptors derive from an adult with HIV infection. The donor label of this sample is uncertain. The CDR3 runs from the conserved cysteine through the conserved F or W. A D gene is named only where the DNA matches it firmly. Clone sizes are given selectively: once, few, many, or a class where the clone is expanded.

j_call: TRBJ1-1; clone_size: few; v_call: TRBV7-9; cdr3_length: 13; d_call: -; cdr3_nt: TGTGCCAGCAGCAGAGGTTGGCCAGATGAAGCTTTCTTT; cdr3_aa: CASSRGWPDEAFF
j_call: TRBJ1-2; clone_size: many; v_call: TRBV6-5; cdr3_length: 15; d_call: TRBD1; cdr3_nt: TGTGCCAGCAGTCCCCTTGGACAGGGAGCCTATGGCTACACCTTC; cdr3_aa: CASSPLGQGAYGYTF
j_call: TRBJ2-5; clone_size: -; v_call: TRBV5-1; cdr3_length: 14; d_call: -; cdr3_nt: TGCGCCAGCAGCTTAGGGGCTCCCGGAGAGACCCAGTACTTC; cdr3_aa: CASSLGAPGETQYF
j_call: TRBJ2-1; clone_size: -; v_call: TRBV11-3; cdr3_length: 14; d_call: -; cdr3_nt: TGTGCCAGCAGCCACCGGGACCACCCCAATGAGCAGTTCTTC; cdr3_aa: CASSHRDHPNEQFF
j_call: TRBJ1-6; clone_size: many; v_call: TRBV6-5; cdr3_length: 12; d_call: TRBD1; cdr3_nt: TGTGCCAGCAAGACAGGGTTATCACCCCTCCACTTT; cdr3_aa: CASKTGLSPLHF
j_call: TRBJ1-2; clone_size: many; v_call: TRBV3-1; cdr3_length: 13; d_call: -; cdr3_nt: TGTGCCAGCAGCTACCGACAGCACTATGGCTACACCTTC; cdr3_aa: CASSYRQHYGYTF
j_call: TRBJ2-3; clone_size: -; v_call: TRBV6-5; cdr3_length: 13; d_call: TRBD1; cdr3_nt: TGTGCCACCAAGGACAGGGGAGGGAATACGCAGTATTTT; cdr3_aa: CATKDRGGNTQYF
j_call: TRBJ2-3; clone_size: many; v_call: TRBV29-1; cdr3_length: 17; d_call: TRBD2; cdr3_nt: TGCAGCGTTGAAGGGATTTGGACTAGCGCTCAAACGGATACGCAGTATTTT; cdr3_aa: CSVEGIWTSAQTDTQYF
j_call: TRBJ1-5; clone_size: many; v_call: TRBV7-8; cdr3_length: 15; d_call: -; cdr3_nt: TGTGCCAGCAGCTTATCAACCGTAGGCAATCAGCCCCAGCATTTT; cdr3_aa: CASSLSTVGNQPQHF
j_call: TRBJ1-2; clone_size: -; v_call: TRBV12-3/TRBV12-4; cdr3_length: 14; d_call: TRBD1; cdr3_nt: TGTGCCAGCAGTCCCCTCGGGACAGGGTTTGGCTACACCTTC; cdr3_aa: CASSPLGTGFGYTF
j_call: TRBJ2-6; clone_size: many; v_call: TRBV5-1; cdr3_length: 18; d_call: -; cdr3_nt: TGCGCCAGCAGCTTGGAACCCCTAGACACGTCTGGGGCCAACGTCCTGACTTTC; cdr3_aa: CASSLEPLDTSGANVLTF
j_call: TRBJ1-3; clone_size: medium-sized; v_call: TRBV6-6; cdr3_length: 15; d_call: TRBD1; cdr3_nt: TGTGCCAGCAGTTTCTCCAGGGGGCCAGGAAACACCATATATTTT; cdr3_aa: CASSFSRGPGNTIYF
j_call: TRBJ2-3; clone_size: few; v_call: TRBV7-9; cdr3_length: 16; d_call: TRBD1; cdr3_nt: TGTGCCAGCAGCTATCAAACCCAGACAGGGGCAGATACGCAGTATTTT; cdr3_aa: CASSYQTQTGADTQYF
j_call: TRBJ1-1; clone_size: -; v_call: TRBV5-1; cdr3_length: 14; d_call: TRBD1; cdr3_nt: TGCGCCAGCAGACGGGACAGCGAGAGCACTGAAGCTTTCTTT; cdr3_aa: CASRRDSESTEAFF
j_call: TRBJ2-3; clone_size: many; v_call: TRBV19; cdr3_length: 15; d_call: -; cdr3_nt: TGTGCCAGTAGTATGGGTCCTACGTCCACAGATACGCAGTATTTT; cdr3_aa: CASSMGPTSTDTQYF
j_call: TRBJ1-1; clone_size: -; v_call: TRBV28; cdr3_length: 14; d_call: -; cdr3_nt: TGTGCCAGCACCCTGACTCACCCAGTCTCTGAAGCTTTCTTT; cdr3_aa: CASTLTHPVSEAFF
j_call: TRBJ1-1; clone_size: many; v_call: TRBV7-2; cdr3_length: 16; d_call: TRBD1; cdr3_nt: TGTGCCAGCAGCTGGTATTCCGGGACAGTGAACACTGAAGCTTTCTTT; cdr3_aa: CASSWYSGTVNTEAFF
j_call: TRBJ2-7; clone_size: few; v_call: TRBV6-5; cdr3_length: 16; d_call: TRBD2; cdr3_nt: TGTGCCAGCAATATTAACCAAGCGGGGGCGGCTCACGAGCAGTACTTC; cdr3_aa: CASNINQAGAAHEQYF
j_call: TRBJ2-7; clone_size: many; v_call: TRBV15; cdr3_length: 15; d_call: -; cdr3_nt: TGTGCCACCAGCAGAGAGAGGGGCGCAAGGGTCGAGCAGTACTTC; cdr3_aa: CATSRERGARVEQYF
j_call: TRBJ2-5; clone_size: many; v_call: TRBV12-3/TRBV12-4; cdr3_length: 14; d_call: -; cdr3_nt: TGTGCCAGCAGTTTAGCACCGTACCAAGAGACCCAGTACTTC; cdr3_aa: CASSLAPYQETQYF
j_call: TRBJ2-1; clone_size: many; v_call: TRBV19; cdr3_length: 15; d_call: TRBD1; cdr3_nt: TGTGCCAGTAGTACCGGACAGGAAATTGGTAATGAGCAGTTCTTC; cdr3_aa: CASSTGQEIGNEQFF
j_call: TRBJ2-7; clone_size: many; v_call: TRBV28; cdr3_length: 12; d_call: -; cdr3_nt: TGTGCCAGCAGTTTACTCTCCTACGAGCAGTACTTC; cdr3_aa: CASSLLSYEQYF
j_call: TRBJ2-3; clone_size: few; v_call: TRBV5-4; cdr3_length: 14; d_call: -; cdr3_nt: TGTGCCAGCAGCTGGGTAAGGGGCCAAGATACGCAGTATTTT; cdr3_aa: CASSWVRGQDTQYF
j_call: TRBJ2-7; clone_size: few; v_call: TRBV20-1; cdr3_length: 19; d_call: TRBD2; cdr3_nt: TGCAGTGCTAAAGGACCGGGACTAGCGGGAGTAATTCGCCCCTACGAGCAGTACTTC; cdr3_aa: CSAKGPGLAGVIRPYEQYF
j_call: TRBJ1-1; clone_size: many; v_call: TRBV7-9; cdr3_length: 14; d_call: -; cdr3_nt: TGTGCCAGCAGCTTAGAAAGCCTAGACACTGAAGCTTTCTTT; cdr3_aa: CASSLESLDTEAFF
j_call: TRBJ2-7; clone_size: many; v_call: TRBV4-2; cdr3_length: 16; d_call: TRBD2; cdr3_nt: TGTGCCAGCAGCCAGGAACGGACTAGCGGGAGATACGAGCAGTACTTC; cdr3_aa: CASSQERTSGRYEQYF
j_call: TRBJ2-3; clone_size: many; v_call: TRBV7-6; cdr3_length: 17; d_call: TRBD2; cdr3_nt: TGTGCCAGCAGCCTGGCGCCGGGACTAGCAGGCTCAGATACGCAGTATTTT; cdr3_aa: CASSLAPGLAGSDTQYF
j_call: TRBJ2-3; clone_size: many; v_call: TRBV24-1; cdr3_length: 15; d_call: TRBD2; cdr3_nt: TGTGCCACCAGTACCTTCGGGGGAGGGCCGGATACGCAGTATTTT; cdr3_aa: CATSTFGGGPDTQYF
j_call: TRBJ2-2; clone_size: few; v_call: TRBV21-1; cdr3_length: 19; d_call: -; cdr3_nt: TGTGCCAGCAGCGAACCTGAGACTAGCGGGAGAACTAGCACCGGGGAGCTGTTTTTT; cdr3_aa: CASSEPETSGRTSTGELFF
j_call: TRBJ1-1; clone_size: medium-sized; v_call: TRBV7-6; cdr3_length: 12; d_call: -; cdr3_nt: TGTGCCAGCAGCTTAGCTGGGACTGAAGCTTTCTTT; cdr3_aa: CASSLAGTEAFF
j_call: TRBJ1-5; clone_size: many; v_call: TRBV27; cdr3_length: 14; d_call: -; cdr3_nt: TGTGCCAGCTGCCCAGTGGGATGGCGCCAGCCCCAGCATTTT; cdr3_aa: CASCPVGWRQPQHF
j_call: TRBJ2-3; clone_size: many; v_call: TRBV7-6; cdr3_length: 14; d_call: -; cdr3_nt: TGTGCCAGCAGCTTAGGGGGGGGCCCAGATACGCAGTATTTT; cdr3_aa: CASSLGGGPDTQYF
j_call: TRBJ1-5; clone_size: large; v_call: TRBV18; cdr3_length: 14; d_call: -; cdr3_nt: TGTGCCAGCTCCCGGGACGGGGCGAGGCAGCCCCAGCATTTT; cdr3_aa: CASSRDGARQPQHF
j_call: TRBJ2-7; clone_size: many; v_call: TRBV7-2; cdr3_length: 18; d_call: TRBD2; cdr3_nt: TGTGCCAGCAGCTTAGTTGTTACTAGCGGGGGGGTCCCCCTCGAGCAGTACTTC; cdr3_aa: CASSLVVTSGGVPLEQYF
j_call: TRBJ2-1; clone_size: once; v_call: TRBV20-1; cdr3_length: 14; d_call: -; cdr3_nt: TGCAGTGCTCCGCGACTAGTAGGGTCGAATGAGCAGTTCTTC; cdr3_aa: CSAPRLVGSNEQFF
j_call: TRBJ2-3; clone_size: many; v_call: TRBV21-1; cdr3_length: 16; d_call: -; cdr3_nt: TGTGCCTGCGAAAGGGAGCAGGGGCCTAGCACAGATACGCAGTATTTT; cdr3_aa: CACEREQGPSTDTQYF
j_call: TRBJ1-2; clone_size: -; v_call: TRBV2; cdr3_length: 15; d_call: TRBD1; cdr3_nt: TGTGCCAGCAATGATCGGGACAGGGTGCTCTATGGCTACACCTTC; cdr3_aa: CASNDRDRVLYGYTF
j_call: TRBJ2-3; clone_size: many; v_call: TRBV6-5; cdr3_length: 11; d_call: -; cdr3_nt: TGTGCCAGCAGCAGGGAGGATACGCAGTATTTT; cdr3_aa: CASSREDTQYF
j_call: TRBJ2-6; clone_size: many; v_call: TRBV18; cdr3_length: 20; d_call: TRBD1; cdr3_nt: TGTGCCAGCTCACTTCACCCCCTGACAGGGGGACGTGTTGGGGCCAACGTCCTGACTTTC; cdr3_aa: CASSLHPLTGGRVGANVLTF
j_call: TRBJ1-1; clone_size: many; v_call: TRBV20-1; cdr3_length: 13; d_call: -; cdr3_nt: TGCAGTGCTAGTCACAGAGTGAACACTGAAGCTTTCTTT; cdr3_aa: CSASHRVNTEAFF
j_call: TRBJ1-1; clone_size: many; v_call: TRBV2; cdr3_length: 13; d_call: -; cdr3_nt: TGTGCCAGCAGTGTAAGACAGAACACTGAAGCTTTCTTT; cdr3_aa: CASSVRQNTEAFF
j_call: TRBJ2-5; clone_size: -; v_call: TRBV5-4; cdr3_length: 15; d_call: -; cdr3_nt: TGTGCCAGCTCGGGCGGGGGCCCTCAGGGGGAGACCCAGTACTTC; cdr3_aa: CASSGGGPQGETQYF
j_call: TRBJ2-3; clone_size: many; v_call: TRBV6-5; cdr3_length: 13; d_call: -; cdr3_nt: TGTGCCAGCAGTAGGCTCCGGGCAGATACGCAGTATTTT; cdr3_aa: CASSRLRADTQYF
j_call: TRBJ2-4; clone_size: many; v_call: TRBV5-1; cdr3_length: 17; d_call: TRBD2; cdr3_nt: TGCGCCAGCAGCTTGGGACTAGCGGGGGGCATACGGAACATTCAGTACTTC; cdr3_aa: CASSLGLAGGIRNIQYF